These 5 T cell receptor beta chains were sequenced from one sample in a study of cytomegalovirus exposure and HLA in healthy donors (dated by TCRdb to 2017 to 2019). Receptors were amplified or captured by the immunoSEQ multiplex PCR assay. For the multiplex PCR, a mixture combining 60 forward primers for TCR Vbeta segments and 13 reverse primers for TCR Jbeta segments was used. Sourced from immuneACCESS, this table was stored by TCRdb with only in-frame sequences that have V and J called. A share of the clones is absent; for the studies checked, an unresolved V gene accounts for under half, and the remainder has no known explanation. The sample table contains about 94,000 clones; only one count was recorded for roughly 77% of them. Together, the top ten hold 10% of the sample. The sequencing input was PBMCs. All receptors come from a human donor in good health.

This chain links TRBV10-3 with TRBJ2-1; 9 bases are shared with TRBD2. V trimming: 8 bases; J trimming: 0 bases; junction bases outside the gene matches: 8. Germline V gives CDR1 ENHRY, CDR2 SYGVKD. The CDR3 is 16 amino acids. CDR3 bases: TGTGCCATCGGGGACGCGGGAGGGGGCTCCTACAATGAGCAGTTCTTC. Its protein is CAIGDAGGGSYNEQFF.

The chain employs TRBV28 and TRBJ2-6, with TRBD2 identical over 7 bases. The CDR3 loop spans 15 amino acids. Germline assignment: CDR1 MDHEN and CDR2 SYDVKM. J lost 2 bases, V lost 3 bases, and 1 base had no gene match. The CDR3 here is CASSLGGAGANVLTF. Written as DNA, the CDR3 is TGTGCCAGCAGTTTGGGGGGGGCTGGGGCCAACGTCCTGACTTTC.

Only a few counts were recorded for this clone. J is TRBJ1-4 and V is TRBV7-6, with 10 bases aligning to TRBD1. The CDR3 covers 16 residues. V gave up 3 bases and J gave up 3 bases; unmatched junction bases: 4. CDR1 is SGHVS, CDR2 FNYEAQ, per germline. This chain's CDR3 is CASSLGTGVPNEKLFF. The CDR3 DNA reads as TGTGCCAGCAGCTTGGGGACAGGGGTACCTAATGAAAAACTGTTTTTT.

CDR3 amino acids: CASRRQGAGETQYF. The CDR3 DNA follows: TGTGCCAGCAGACGCCAGGGGGCCGGAGAGACCCAGTACTTC. The V gene is TRBV11-2, the J gene TRBJ2-5; TRBD1 aligns across 8 bases. The ends lost 6 bases at V and 4 bases at J; junction bases unmatched: 7. The CDR3 is 14 amino acids. Germline CDR1 and CDR2: SGHAT and FQNNGV.

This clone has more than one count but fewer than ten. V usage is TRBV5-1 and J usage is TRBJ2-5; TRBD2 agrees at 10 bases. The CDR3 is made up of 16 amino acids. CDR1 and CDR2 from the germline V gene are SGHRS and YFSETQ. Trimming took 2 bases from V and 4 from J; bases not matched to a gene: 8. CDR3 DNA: TGCGCCAGCAGCTTCTCTGGGCTAGCGGGAGCAGAGACCCAGTACTTC. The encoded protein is CASSFSGLAGAETQYF.